The next 25 T cell receptor beta chains were all read from a single sample in a study of shared clonotypes between healthy human individuals. Using immunoSEQ multiplex PCR, the repertoire was profiled, and TCRdb retains in-frame clones only, with some absent. The sample yields about 480,000 clones, 75% to 80% seen once. Sequenced input: PBMCs. The source is a woman in her thirties or forties in good health. Some clones in this sample may be carry-over from other donors' samples.

This clone has a handful of counts. The chain is built from TRBV2 and TRBJ2-3, with TRBD2 matching over 8 bases. Trimming took 8 bases from V and 5 from J; bases not matched to a gene: 21. CDR1 is SNHLY, CDR2 FYNNEI, per germline. The CDR3 runs 18 residues. For the CDR3, the DNA is TGTGCCAGCCCTCTTCAGAGTCCGGGACTAGTTCTCAGAGATACGCAGTATTTT. It specifies CASPLQSPGLVLRDTQYF.

This chain connects TRBV6-5 to TRBJ2-3; D assignment may be TRBD1 or TRBD2 (5 bases each). The V end was cut by 2 bases, the J end by 1 base, with 7 bases between. The CDR3 contains 14 residues. Germline assignment: CDR1 MNHEY and CDR2 SVGAGI. The CDR3 DNA sequence: TGTGCCAGCAGTTACCGGGACCGCACAGATACGCAGTATTTT. It encodes CASSYRDRTDTQYF.

The chain joins TRBV28 to TRBJ2-2, with TRBD2 as a possible D gene (5 bases). From germline, CDR1 is MDHEN and CDR2 SYDVKM. Trimming removed 8 bases at V and 4 bases at J, with 8 bases between. The CDR3 sequence is 12 residues long. CDR3: CASGEGTGELFF. In DNA, the CDR3 is TGTGCCAGCGGTGAGGGCACCGGGGAGCTGTTTTTT.

The V and J genes are TRBV19 and TRBJ1-5; the D gene is possibly TRBD1 (5 bases). Trimming cost V 1 base and J 7 bases, with 17 bases left between them. The CDR3 is 16 residues long. The germline V gene has CDR1 LNHDA and CDR2 SQIVND (reference sequence). CDR3 loop: CASSIGWGVWWQPQHF. The CDR3 coding sequence is TGTGCCAGTAGTATAGGTTGGGGGGTGTGGTGGCAGCCCCAGCATTTT.

Points on this clone: The same CDR3 can be traced to other DNA sequences in this sample. The chain uses TRBV2 and TRBJ1-5; D is possibly TRBD1 (6 bases). This CDR3 comprises 14 residues. Trimming cost V 6 bases and J 3 bases, with 12 bases left between them. The germline gives CDR1 SNHLY, CDR2 FYNNEI. The CDR3: CASRADSYNQPQHF. CDR3 DNA sequence: TGTGCCAGCAGGGCGGACAGCTACAATCAGCCCCAGCATTTT. Full variable domain (missing parts from reference TRBV2 and TRBJ1-5): EPEVTQTPSHQVTQMGQEVILRCVPISNHLYFYWYRQILGQKVEFLVSFYNNEISEKSEIFDDQFSVERPDGSNFTLKIRSTKLEDSAMYFCASRADSYNQPQHFGDGTRLSIL.

On this clone: A single base separates this from a much larger clone, so it may be a read error. V usage is TRBV27 and J usage is TRBJ2-7; the match to TRBD2 covers 15 bases. The CDR3 contains 16 residues. CDR1 and CDR2 from the germline V gene are MNHEY and SMNVEV (reference sequence). Here the CDR3 reads CASSPGLAGGIYGQYF. The CDR3 DNA reads as TGTGCCAGCAGTCCGGGACTAGCGGGAGGAATATACGGGCAGTACTTC.

In nucleotides, the CDR3 is TGTGCCAGCAGCTTGAACGGGTACTCCTACAATGAGCAGTTCTTC. Its translation: CASSLNGYSYNEQFF. The chain links TRBV7-8 to TRBJ2-1; unclear D gene. The length of the CDR3 is 15 residues. Germline loops: CDR1 SGHVS, CDR2 FQNEAQ. Between the trimmed V and J ends, which lost 3 bases and 0 bases, there was a span of 9 bases. Full variable domain (remainder filled in from reference TRBV7-8 and TRBJ2-1): GAGVSQSPRYKVAKRGQDVALRCDPISGHVSLFWYQQALGQGPEFLTYFQNEAQLDKSGLPSDRFFAERPEGSVSTLKIQRTQQEDSAVYLCASSLNGYSYNEQFFGPGTRLTVL.

The chain has TRBV4-1 and TRBJ1-1; D is ambiguous. Germline V CDR1 and CDR2: MGHRA, YSYEKL. The CDR3 covers 15 residues. V was shortened by 6 bases and J by 4 bases, with 18 bases between the two germline ends. The CDR3 nucleotides are TGCGCCAGCAGATCTGGGCCCCTTTGGGGCACTGAAGCTTTCTTT. Translated, it gives CASRSGPLWGTEAFF.

This clone was counted a single time. The V and J genes are TRBV9 and TRBJ2-1; weak D call: TRBD1 (7 bases). This CDR3 has 13 amino acids. Germline lookup yields CDR1 SGDLS and CDR2 YYNGEE. The ends were cut back, 2 bases at V and 7 bases at J, with 10 bases in the middle. The CDR3, as DNA: TGTGCCAGCAGCGTGTCAGGGGGGAATGAGCAGTTCTTC. Protein product: CASSVSGGNEQFF.

This clone turned up a few times. The V gene is TRBV29-1, the J gene TRBJ2-1, with TRBD1 matching over 7 bases. The germline CDR1 and CDR2 sequences are SQVTM and ANQGSEA. There are 16 residues in the CDR3. Trimming at V came to 3 bases and at J to 0 bases, leaving 8 bases not matched to a gene. The CDR3 reads CSVDPGQASSYNEQFF. Here the CDR3 DNA reads TGCAGCGTTGACCCCGGACAGGCGAGCTCCTACAATGAGCAGTTCTTC.

This clone was seen a handful of times. The chain recombines TRBV14 with TRBJ2-7; 9 bases are a match to TRBD2. The CDR3 is 17 residues long. The V gene's germline CDR1 is SGHDN and CDR2 FVKESK. The junction had 15 bases not matched to a gene; V was cut back by 4 bases and J by 5 bases. The chain's CDR3 is CASSPTRLAGYPNEQYF. CDR3 nucleotides: TGTGCCAGCAGCCCCACCCGGCTAGCGGGATACCCCAACGAGCAGTACTTC.

The rearrangement uses TRBV6-1 and TRBJ2-7, with 8 bases identical to TRBD1. Per the germline V gene, CDR1 is MNHNS and CDR2 is SASEGT. The CDR3 is 14 residues long. After removal of 5 bases from V and 4 bases from J, the junction contained 7 bases not matched to a gene. The chain's CDR3 is CASSSGTGKYEQYF. The CDR3 DNA reads TGTGCCAGCAGTTCCGGGACAGGAAAATACGAGCAGTACTTC.

The table lists this clone with a count of one. CDR3 nucleotides: TGTGCCAGCAGAGGAGGGAGGGCCTCCTACGAGCAGTACTTC. This gives the protein CASRGGRASYEQYF. The chain recombines TRBV7-3 with TRBJ2-7; 7 bases are shared with TRBD2. With V trimmed by 6 bases and J by 0 bases, 5 bases remained unmatched. CDR1 SGHTA and CDR2 FQGTGA come from the germline V gene. The CDR3 is 14 residues long.

The rearrangement joins TRBV2 to TRBJ2-5; no reliable D call. The CDR3 totals 16 residues. The germline V and J ends were trimmed by 3 bases and 2 bases, with 16 bases remaining between them. In germline, CDR1 is SNHLY, CDR2 FYNNEI. CDR3 protein: CASSDQRGTLQETQYF. CDR3 sequence (DNA): TGTGCCAGCAGTGACCAGCGCGGTACCTTACAAGAGACCCAGTACTTC.

The chain combines TRBV11-1 with TRBJ2-1, with 9 bases aligning to TRBD2. The CDR3 runs to 16 residues. Looked up from germline, CDR1 is SGHAT and CDR2 is FQDESV (reference sequence). The ends lost 6 bases at V and 3 bases at J; junction bases unmatched: 9. The CDR3 nucleotides read TGTGCCAGCAGTCCAAGGGGCGGGAGGGGCTACAATGAGCAGTTCTTC. This codes for CASSPRGGRGYNEQFF.

This clone was seen a single time. V usage is TRBV15 and J usage is TRBJ2-3; D remains ambiguous. Between the trimmed V and J ends, which lost 1 base and 4 bases, there was a span of 15 bases. The CDR3 sequence is 16 residues long. Germline V CDR1 and CDR2: LNHNV, YYDKDF (reference sequence). The CDR3 sequence is CATSRAGALVPDTQYF. In nucleotides, the CDR3 is TGTGCCACCAGCAGAGCAGGAGCACTCGTCCCAGATACGCAGTATTTT.

The gene calls are TRBV10-2 and TRBJ1-1; the match to TRBD1 covers 9 bases. Germline CDR1 WSHSY, CDR2 SAAADI. V was clipped by 2 bases and J by 3 bases; unmatched bases: 7. This CDR3 region has 16 residues. For the CDR3, the DNA is TGCGCCAGCAGTGAGGGGACAGGGCGGTGGGACACTGAAGCTTTCTTT. The encoded protein is CASSEGTGRWDTEAFF.

This clone was counted between two and nine times. This sequence joins TRBV5-1 and TRBJ1-4; the D gene is possibly TRBD1 (5 bases). Germline lookup yields CDR1 SGHRS and CDR2 YFSETQ. V was shortened by 2 bases and J by 3 bases, with 14 bases between the two germline ends. The CDR3 is 16 residues long. CDR3 loop: CASSLIPDRANEKLFF. CDR3 coding DNA: TGCGCCAGCAGCTTAATACCCGACAGAGCTAATGAAAAACTGTTTTTT. The entire variable domain, with the rest obtained from reference TRBV5-1 and TRBJ1-4, is as follows: KAGVTQTPRYLIKTRGQQVTLSCSPISGHRSVSWYQQTPGQGLQFLFEYFSETQRNKGNFPGRFSGRQFSNSRSEMNVSTLELGDSALYLCASSLIPDRANEKLFFGSGTQLSVL.

V and J are TRBV5-4 and TRBJ2-1, with 12 positions matching TRBD2. Germline assignment: CDR1 SGHNT and CDR2 YYREEE (reference sequence). CDR3 length: 18 amino acids. V shed 4 bases and J 2 bases; nucleotides not matched to a gene: 10. The CDR3 loop is CASSRGTSGRTTYNEQFF. CDR3 DNA sequence: TGTGCCAGCAGCCGCGGGACTAGCGGGCGGACTACCTACAATGAGCAGTTCTTC.

The V gene is TRBV29-1, the J gene TRBJ2-1; perhaps TRBD2 as D (7 bases). The CDR3 runs to 11 residues. Trimming removed 6 bases from V and 10 bases from J, with 13 bases in between. Germline lookup yields CDR1 SQVTM and CDR2 ANQGSEA. The CDR3 sequence: CSVGGAGEQFF. CDR3 DNA sequence: TGCAGCGTAGGGGGGGCGGGAGAGCAGTTCTTC.

The V and J genes are TRBV6-1 and TRBJ2-3; no firm D call. V was shortened by 3 bases and J by 0 bases, with 10 bases between the two germline ends. CDR1 is MNHNS, CDR2 SASEGT, per germline. The CDR3 is made up of 15 amino acids. CDR3 sequence: CASSDRLSSTDTQYF. CDR3 bases: TGTGCCAGCAGTGACAGGCTTTCTAGCACAGATACGCAGTATTTT.

The V gene is TRBV11-2, the J gene TRBJ2-3; D is unclear. The CDR3 is 14 residues long. Germline lookup yields CDR1 SGHAT and CDR2 FQNNGV. V dropped 4 bases and J dropped 0 bases, with 8 bases sitting between them. The CDR3 region has the DNA TGTGCCAGCAGCTCTCCGGCTAGCACAGATACGCAGTATTTT. It yields the protein CASSSPASTDTQYF. The whole variable domain, remainder taken from reference TRBV11-2 and TRBJ2-3, is EAGVAQSPRYKIIEKRQSVAFWCNPISGHATLYWYQQILGQGPKLLIQFQNNGVVDDSQLPKDRFSAERLKGVDSTLKIQPAKLEDSAVYLCASSSPASTDTQYFGPGTRLTVL.

The chain employs TRBV28 and TRBJ1-5, with 7 bases that match TRBD1. The CDR3 length is 18 residues. Germline CDR1 is MDHEN and CDR2 is SYDVKM. V trimming: 7 bases; J trimming: 1 base; junction bases outside the gene matches: 16. The CDR3, as DNA: TGTGCCAGCAAAAATAACAGGGGCCCCTTCTCCAGCAATCAGCCCCAGCATTTT. This sequence encodes CASKNNRGPFSSNQPQHF.

This chain uses TRBV6-4 with TRBJ2-5; D is perhaps TRBD1 (6 bases). Germline-derived CDR1 and CDR2 are MRHNA and SNTAGT. The CDR3 extends over 14 amino acids. V was clipped by 8 bases and J by 2 bases, with 15 bases between them. The CDR3 loop is CASFNRVNQETQYF. The CDR3 bases are TGTGCCAGCTTTAACAGGGTGAATCAAGAGACCCAGTACTTC.

The genes are TRBV7-2 and TRBJ2-3; TRBD2 is a possible D gene (6 bases). The ends were cut back, 2 bases at V and 3 bases at J, with 12 bases in the middle. Germline CDR1 reads SGHTA; CDR2 reads FQGNSA. The CDR3 consists of 15 residues. CDR3 DNA: TGTGCCAGCAGCTTACGGCGGGATCGGACAGATACGCAGTATTTT. Translating it yields CASSLRRDRTDTQYF. Filled out from reference TRBV7-2 and TRBJ2-3, the complete variable domain reads GAGVSQSPSNKVTEKGKDVELRCDPISGHTALYWYRQSLGQGLEFLIYFQGNSAPDKSGLPSDRFSAERTGGSVSTLTIQRTQQEDSAVYLCASSLRRDRTDTQYFGPGTRLTVL.